Below are 29 T cell receptor beta chains sequenced from a single sample in a study of blood T cell repertoires in COVID-19. Here immunoSEQ multiplex PCR was the method, and the copy in TCRdb shows in-frame clones only, minus some. The sample lists 250,000 or so clones; roughly 80% were seen once. The sample comprised PBMCs or T cells enriched from blood (not recorded which). All receptors derive from a man in his sixties who had recovered from COVID-19.

V gene TRBV18 combines with J gene TRBJ1-4; 7 nucleotides match TRBD1. The J segment lost 3 bases and the V segment lost 6 bases, leaving 13 bases of the junction unmatched. The CDR3 covers 17 residues. Germline V gives CDR1 KGHSH, CDR2 LQKENI. CDR3 sequence: CASSHRQGGLANEKLFF. In nucleotides, the CDR3 is TGTGCCAGCTCCCACCGACAGGGCGGGTTGGCTAATGAAAAACTGTTTTTT.

The chain combines TRBV4-2 with TRBJ2-3; D is unresolved. CDR1 and CDR2 (germline): LGHNA, YNFKEQ. This CDR3 contains 16 residues. V gave up 1 base and J gave up 4 bases, with 15 bases separating them. The CDR3 here is CASSQGLRSSPDTQYF. The CDR3 bases are TGTGCCAGCAGCCAAGGGCTCCGCTCCTCCCCAGATACGCAGTATTTT.

The chain recombines TRBV2 with TRBJ1-1; 9 bases agree with TRBD1. CDR3 length: 13 residues. The V gene's germline CDR1 is SNHLY and CDR2 FYNNEI. J was trimmed by 1 base and V by 7 bases; bases with no gene match: 1. The CDR3: CASKDRGNTEAFF. In DNA, the CDR3 is TGTGCCAGCAAGGACAGGGGGAACACTGAAGCTTTCTTT.

The sample holds one count of this clone. The chain couples TRBV7-2 to TRBJ2-2; 10 nucleotides match TRBD1. In germline, CDR1 is SGHTA, CDR2 FQGNSA. This CDR3 has 16 amino acids. V lost 6 bases and J lost 5; bases outside the gene matches: 9. The CDR3 DNA reads TGTGCCAGCAGTCCACGAGGGACAGGGGTGACCGGGGAGCTGTTTTTT. This codes for CASSPRGTGVTGELFF. The complete variable domain, with remaining parts taken from reference TRBV7-2 and TRBJ2-2, reads GAGVSQSPSNKVTEKGKDVELRCDPISGHTALYWYRQSLGQGLEFLIYFQGNSAPDKSGLPSDRFSAERTGGSVSTLTIQRTQQEDSAVYLCASSPRGTGVTGELFFGEGSRLTVL.

This rearrangement joins TRBV6-2 or TRBV6-3 to TRBJ1-1; the D gene is possibly TRBD1 (5 bases). Germline values: CDR1 MNHEY, CDR2 SVGEGT. The CDR3 contains 14 residues. V was clipped by 4 bases and J by 6 bases, with 15 bases between them. The CDR3 DNA is TGTGCCAGCAGTTTACCCACAGGTTTGCCTGAAGCTTTCTTT. Translated: CASSLPTGLPEAFF.

This chain links TRBV9 with TRBJ2-5; 7 bases line up with TRBD2. This CDR3 region has 18 residues. V was clipped by 1 base and J by 3 bases; unmatched bases: 15. Germline-derived CDR1 and CDR2 are SGDLS and YYNGEE. The DNA for the CDR3 is TGTGCCAGCAGCGTATTTCTAGGTGAAGGGAGGGTCGAAGAGACCCAGTACTTC. It is translated as CASSVFLGEGRVEETQYF. The full variable domain, its missing parts supplied by reference TRBV9 and TRBJ2-5, is DSGVTQTPKHLITATGQRVTLRCSPRSGDLSVYWYQQSLDQGLQFLIQYYNGEERAKGNILERFSAQQFPDLHSELNLSSLELGDSALYFCASSVFLGEGRVEETQYFGPGTRLLVL.

This chain links TRBV11-2 with TRBJ2-3; D not resolved. Germline lookup yields CDR1 SGHAT and CDR2 FQNNGV. This CDR3 spans 13 amino acids. The ends were cut back, 5 bases at V and 0 bases at J, with 6 bases in the middle. CDR3 protein: CASSARSTDTQYF. The CDR3 region has the DNA TGTGCCAGCAGCGCCAGGAGCACAGATACGCAGTATTTT.

The chain links TRBV6-1 to TRBJ1-2, with a possible D match to TRBD1 (5 bases). V was clipped by 3 bases and J by 0 bases, with 14 bases between them. This CDR3 spans 16 amino acids. Per germline, CDR1 MNHNS and CDR2 SASEGT. Here the CDR3 reads CASSDGGQTSNYGYTF. CDR3 DNA sequence: TGTGCCAGCAGTGACGGGGGTCAGACTTCTAACTATGGCTACACCTTC.

The chain employs TRBV25-1 and TRBJ1-2; tentative D call: TRBD1 (6 bases). Germline loops: CDR1 MGHDK, CDR2 SYGVNS. Trimming cost V 4 bases and J 10 bases, with 10 bases left between them. The CDR3 totals 11 residues. For the CDR3, the DNA is TGTGCCAGCAGTGTAGGACAGCTCTACACCTTC. Protein: CASSVGQLYTF.

This clone was seen a handful of times. V usage is TRBV30 and J usage is TRBJ2-5; possibly TRBD1 for D (8 bases). V was cut by 4 bases and J by 5 bases, with 14 bases left in between. This CDR3 region has 13 residues. Per the germline V gene, CDR1 is GTSNPN and CDR2 is SVGIG (reference sequence). CDR3 loop: CAWNHRGGETQYF. CDR3 bases: TGTGCCTGGAACCACAGGGGGGGCGAGACCCAGTACTTC.

V gene TRBV20-1 combines with J gene TRBJ1-1; D remains ambiguous. This CDR3 region has 12 residues. The V end lost 3 bases, the J end lost 1 base, and 6 bases lay between the germline ends. CDR1 and CDR2 from the germline V gene are DFQATT and SNEGSKA (reference sequence). CDR3 sequence (DNA): TGCAGTGCTAGTAAGCCGAACACTGAAGCTTTCTTT. It yields the protein CSASKPNTEAFF.

This clone was detected only a few times. The V and J genes are TRBV5-6 and TRBJ1-2; the D gene is possibly TRBD1 (6 bases). CDR3 size: 16 residues. V was shortened by 1 base and J by 8 bases, with 21 bases between the two germline ends. The germline gives CDR1 SGHDT, CDR2 YYEEEE. The CDR3 region has the DNA TGTGCCAGCAGCTTGTCCCTGACAGGAGTCAATAAGGGCTACACCTTC. Residues: CASSLSLTGVNKGYTF.

This clone turned up a few times. The genes are TRBV27 and TRBJ1-1; D not certain. The V gene lost 7 bases and the J gene lost 7 bases, with 22 bases spanning the gap. Germline loops: CDR1 MNHEY, CDR2 SMNVEV (reference sequence). This CDR3 spans 15 amino acids. CDR3 sequence: CASTPLGGKGDEAFF. The CDR3 nucleotides read TGTGCCAGCACCCCACTAGGAGGAAAGGGCGATGAAGCTTTCTTT.

This clone occurred once. This sequence joins TRBV6-1 and TRBJ2-1, with a possible D match to TRBD1 (5 bases). This CDR3 has 16 amino acids. Germline loops: CDR1 MNHNS, CDR2 SASEGT. V dropped 2 bases and J dropped 7 bases, with 18 bases sitting between them. CDR3 loop: CASSERGSRVGNEQFF. The CDR3 nucleotides are TGTGCCAGCAGTGAAAGGGGTTCCAGGGTGGGGAATGAGCAGTTCTTC.

This clone was seen a few times. The chain employs TRBV19 and TRBJ1-1; TRBD1 matches at 10 bases. Trimming cost V 3 bases and J 1 base; bases outside gene matches: 8. CDR3 length: 17 residues. The germline gives CDR1 LNHDA, CDR2 SQIVND (reference sequence). The CDR3 sequence: CASSILPGQGKNTEAFF. Here the CDR3 DNA reads TGTGCCAGTAGTATCCTACCGGGACAGGGGAAGAACACTGAAGCTTTCTTT.

The V call is TRBV3-1 (or the pseudogene TRBV3-2), the J call TRBJ1-2; D perhaps matches TRBD1 (6 bases). Trimming removed 3 bases at V and 9 bases at J, with 20 bases between. Germline values: CDR1 LGHDT, CDR2 YNNKEL (reference sequence). CDR3 length equals 15 residues. The CDR3 is CASSQGDTSAVSYTF. In DNA, the CDR3 is TGTGCCAGCAGCCAGGGGGACACATCTGCTGTAAGCTACACCTTC.

V gene TRBV6-6 combines with J gene TRBJ1-1; 7 bases agree with TRBD1. The germline V gene encodes CDR1 MNHNY and CDR2 SVGAGI (reference sequence). This CDR3 is 15 amino acids long. The junction had 7 bases not matched to a gene; V was cut back by 5 bases and J by 1 base. CDR3 residues: CASSNRGTANTEAFF. CDR3 bases: TGTGCCAGCAGTAATCGGGGGACAGCGAACACTGAAGCTTTCTTT.

The chain uses TRBV7-9 and TRBJ2-1, with TRBD1 matching 8 bases. Germline CDR1 SEHNR, CDR2 FQNEAQ (reference sequence). The V segment lost 4 bases and the J segment 9 bases; nucleotides outside the gene matches: 11. The CDR3 is made up of 15 amino acids. The CDR3 spells CASSSSDRGLGEQFF. The CDR3 nucleotides are TGTGCCAGCAGCTCGAGCGACAGGGGTCTGGGTGAGCAGTTCTTC.

This clone was observed a handful of times. The chain couples TRBV19 to TRBJ1-2; possibly TRBD1 for D (6 bases). Trimming took off 4 bases at V and 4 bases at J, with 10 bases between the two ends. The CDR3 length is 13 residues. In germline, CDR1 is LNHDA, CDR2 SQIVND (reference sequence). The CDR3 reads CASSTDSLYGYTF. For the CDR3, the DNA is TGTGCCAGTAGTACGGACAGCCTCTATGGCTACACCTTC.

This sequence joins TRBV14 and TRBJ2-7, with 7 bases identical to TRBD1. The CDR3 has 15 amino acids. V lost 4 bases to trimming and J lost 4 bases; unmatched junction nucleotides: 10. In germline, CDR1 is SGHDN, CDR2 FVKESK. The CDR3 sequence is CASSPRGRGWYEQYF. CDR3 sequence (DNA): TGTGCCAGCAGCCCTCGTGGCAGGGGGTGGTACGAGCAGTACTTC.

The chain combines TRBV15 with TRBJ1-2, with D uncertain. Trimming stripped 0 bases from V and 0 bases from J, with 5 bases between. CDR3 length: 14 residues. The germline CDR1 and CDR2 sequences are LNHNV and YYDKDF (reference sequence). The chain's CDR3 is CATSRDRSNYGYTF. The CDR3 DNA reads TGTGCCACCAGCAGAGACAGATCTAACTATGGCTACACCTTC.

The rearrangement joins TRBV6-1 to TRBJ1-4; possible D gene TRBD1, 5 bases. V shed 3 bases and J shed 8 bases, with 19 bases lying between them. The germline gives CDR1 MNHNS, CDR2 SASEGT. There are 16 residues in the CDR3. Here the CDR3 DNA reads TGTGCCAGCAGTGAGGGAGGGGCCCGGGGGTCGGAAAAACTGTTTTTT. It codes for CASSEGGARGSEKLFF.

The V and J genes are TRBV5-5 and TRBJ2-3, with a possible D match to TRBD1 (6 bases). The germline V gene has CDR1 SGHKS and CDR2 YYEKEE (reference sequence). This CDR3 is 15 amino acids long. Trimming pared 4 bases from V and 1 base from J, leaving 13 bases between. The CDR3 sequence: CASSPGVRGTDTQYF. The CDR3 coding sequence is TGTGCCAGCAGCCCAGGGGTAAGGGGCACAGATACGCAGTATTTT.

This chain joins TRBV30 and TRBJ1-5; D is perhaps TRBD1 (6 bases). V was trimmed by 3 bases and J by 9 bases, leaving 18 bases between them. The CDR3 covers 14 residues. Per the germline V gene, CDR1 is GTSNPN and CDR2 is SVGIG (reference sequence). The CDR3 nucleotides read TGTGCCTGGAGCGAGGAGACAGGAATACTGCCCCAGCATTTT. This gives the protein CAWSEETGILPQHF.

This chain links TRBV9 with TRBJ1-3; D gene unclear. CDR1 and CDR2 from the germline V gene are SGDLS and YYNGEE. The V end lost 0 bases, the J end lost 2 bases, and 12 bases lay between the germline ends. The CDR3 sequence is 16 residues long. In nucleotides, the CDR3 is TGTGCCAGCAGCGTAGCTACGGGAAGAACTGGAAACACCATATATTTT. Its translation is CASSVATGRTGNTIYF.

This chain uses TRBV5-1 with TRBJ2-2; D may be TRBD1 (5 bases). Trimming stripped 4 bases from V and 0 bases from J, with 10 bases between. Germline CDR1 reads SGHRS; CDR2 reads YFSETQ. This CDR3 spans 15 amino acids. CDR3 sequence: CASSRQGTNTGELFF. DNA for the CDR3: TGCGCCAGCAGCCGCCAGGGCACGAACACCGGGGAGCTGTTTTTT.

This chain joins TRBV6-2 or TRBV6-3 and TRBJ1-5; 7 positions agree with TRBD1. The CDR3 sequence is 15 residues long. Trimming cost V 6 bases and J 0 bases; bases outside gene matches: 5. Germline CDR1 MNHEY, CDR2 SVGEGT. The CDR3 protein is CASSAGQYSNQPQHF. The CDR3 nucleotides are TGTGCCAGCAGCGCGGGACAGTATAGCAATCAGCCCCAGCATTTT.

This chain links TRBV5-8 with TRBJ1-4, with D possibly being TRBD1 (5 bases). Germline CDR1 SGHTS, CDR2 YDEGEE. The CDR3 is 15 residues long. V lost 0 bases to trimming and J lost 5 bases, with 11 bases between them. The CDR3 region has the DNA TGTGCCAGCAGCTTGGGCGGGGCGATCAATGAAAAACTGTTTTTT. Its translation is CASSLGGAINEKLFF.

The genes are TRBV11-2 and TRBJ1-2; D perhaps matches TRBD1 (6 bases). V gave up 3 bases and J gave up 3 bases, with 8 bases separating them. The germline V gene encodes CDR1 SGHAT and CDR2 FQNNGV. The CDR3 has 13 residues. CDR3 sequence reads: CASSFNRDYGYTF. CDR3 nucleotides: TGTGCCAGCAGCTTTAACAGGGACTATGGCTACACCTTC.